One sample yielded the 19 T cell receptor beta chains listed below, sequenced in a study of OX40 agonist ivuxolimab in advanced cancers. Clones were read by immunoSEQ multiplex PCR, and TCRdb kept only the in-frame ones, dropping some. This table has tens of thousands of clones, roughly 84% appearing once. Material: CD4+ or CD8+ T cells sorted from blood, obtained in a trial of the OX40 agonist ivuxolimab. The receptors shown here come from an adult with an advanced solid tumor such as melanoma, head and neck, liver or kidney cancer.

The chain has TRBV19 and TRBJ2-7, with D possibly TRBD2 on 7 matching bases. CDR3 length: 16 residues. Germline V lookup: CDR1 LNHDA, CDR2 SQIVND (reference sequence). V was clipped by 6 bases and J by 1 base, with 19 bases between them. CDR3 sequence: CASSREGGFGSYEQYF. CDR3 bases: TGTGCCAGTAGCCGTGAGGGGGGGTTTGGATCCTACGAGCAGTACTTC.

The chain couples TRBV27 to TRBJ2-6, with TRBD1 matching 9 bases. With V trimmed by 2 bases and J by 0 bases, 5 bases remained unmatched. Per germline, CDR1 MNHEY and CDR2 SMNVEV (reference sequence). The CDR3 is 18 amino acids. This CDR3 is CASSLPGTGPSGANVLTF. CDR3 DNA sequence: TGTGCCAGCAGTTTACCCGGGACAGGGCCCTCTGGGGCCAACGTCCTGACTTTC.

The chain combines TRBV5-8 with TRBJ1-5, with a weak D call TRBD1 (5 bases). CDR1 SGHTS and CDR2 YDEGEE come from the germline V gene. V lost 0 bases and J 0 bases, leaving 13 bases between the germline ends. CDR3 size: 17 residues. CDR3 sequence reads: CASSLVLGTDSNQPQHF. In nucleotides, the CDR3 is TGTGCCAGCAGCTTGGTTCTGGGGACGGATAGCAATCAGCCCCAGCATTTT. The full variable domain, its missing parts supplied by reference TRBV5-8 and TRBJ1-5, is EAGVTQSPTHLIKTRGQQATLRCSPISGHTSVYWYQQALGLGLQFLLWYDEGEERNRGNFPPRFSGRQFPNYSSELNVNALELEDSALYLCASSLVLGTDSNQPQHFGDGTRLSIL.

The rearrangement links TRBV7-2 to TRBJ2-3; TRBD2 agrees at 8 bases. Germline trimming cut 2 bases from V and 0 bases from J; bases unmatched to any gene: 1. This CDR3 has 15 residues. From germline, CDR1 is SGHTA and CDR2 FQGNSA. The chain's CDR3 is CASSLRLASTDTQYF. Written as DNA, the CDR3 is TGTGCCAGCAGCTTAAGACTAGCGAGCACAGATACGCAGTATTTT.

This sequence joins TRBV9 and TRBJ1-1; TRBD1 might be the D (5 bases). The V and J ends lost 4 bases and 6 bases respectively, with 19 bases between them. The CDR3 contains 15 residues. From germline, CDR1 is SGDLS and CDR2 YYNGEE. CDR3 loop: CASSPQGGDWSEAFF. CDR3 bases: TGTGCCAGCAGCCCTCAGGGAGGGGATTGGTCTGAAGCTTTCTTT. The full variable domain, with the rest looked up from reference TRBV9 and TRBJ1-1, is DSGVTQTPKHLITATGQRVTLRCSPRSGDLSVYWYQQSLDQGLQFLIQYYNGEERAKGNILERFSAQQFPDLHSELNLSSLELGDSALYFCASSPQGGDWSEAFFGQGTRLTVV.

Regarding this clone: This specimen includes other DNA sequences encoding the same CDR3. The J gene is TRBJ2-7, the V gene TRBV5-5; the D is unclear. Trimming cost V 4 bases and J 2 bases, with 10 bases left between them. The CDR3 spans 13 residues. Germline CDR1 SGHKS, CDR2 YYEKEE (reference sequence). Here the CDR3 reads CASSLDLAYEQYF. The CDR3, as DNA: TGTGCCAGCAGCCTGGACCTAGCCTACGAGCAGTACTTC. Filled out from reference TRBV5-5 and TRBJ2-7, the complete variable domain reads DAGVTQSPTHLIKTRGQQVTLRCSPISGHKSVSWYQQVLGQGPQFIFQYYEKEERGRGNFPDRFSARQFPNYSSELNVNALLLGDSALYLCASSLDLAYEQYFGPGTRLTVT.

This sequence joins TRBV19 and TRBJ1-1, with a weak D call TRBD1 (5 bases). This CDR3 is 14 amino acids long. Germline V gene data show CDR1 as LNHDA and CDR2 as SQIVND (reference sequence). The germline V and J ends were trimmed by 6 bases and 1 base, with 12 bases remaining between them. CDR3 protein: CASRPGPTNTEAFF. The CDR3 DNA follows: TGTGCCAGTAGACCGGGACCGACGAACACTGAAGCTTTCTTT.

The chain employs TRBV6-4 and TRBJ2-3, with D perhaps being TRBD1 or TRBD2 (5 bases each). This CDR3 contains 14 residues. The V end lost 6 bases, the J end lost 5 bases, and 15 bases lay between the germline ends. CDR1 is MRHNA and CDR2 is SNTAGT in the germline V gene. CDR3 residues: CASSPGRKGDTQYF. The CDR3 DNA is TGTGCCAGCAGCCCGGGACGTAAGGGAGATACGCAGTATTTT.

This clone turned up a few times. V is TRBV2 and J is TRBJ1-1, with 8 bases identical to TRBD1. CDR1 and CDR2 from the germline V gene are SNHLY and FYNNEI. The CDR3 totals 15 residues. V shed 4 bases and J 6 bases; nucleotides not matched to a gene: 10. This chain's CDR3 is CASSVPDRGSPEAFF. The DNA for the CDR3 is TGTGCCAGCAGTGTTCCCGACAGGGGAAGCCCTGAAGCTTTCTTT.

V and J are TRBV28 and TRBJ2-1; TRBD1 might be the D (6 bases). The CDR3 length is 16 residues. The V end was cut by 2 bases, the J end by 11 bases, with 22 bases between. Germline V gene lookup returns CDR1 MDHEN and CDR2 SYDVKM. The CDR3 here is CASSLKFSLGGLQQFF. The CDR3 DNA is TGTGCCAGCAGTTTAAAGTTTTCTTTAGGGGGTCTCCAGCAGTTCTTC. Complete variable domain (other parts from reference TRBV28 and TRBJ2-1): DVKVTQSSRYLVKRTGEKVFLECVQDMDHENMFWYRQDPGLGLRLIYFSYDVKMKEKGDIPEGYSVSREKKERFSLILESASTNQTSMYLCASSLKFSLGGLQQFFGPGTRLTVL.

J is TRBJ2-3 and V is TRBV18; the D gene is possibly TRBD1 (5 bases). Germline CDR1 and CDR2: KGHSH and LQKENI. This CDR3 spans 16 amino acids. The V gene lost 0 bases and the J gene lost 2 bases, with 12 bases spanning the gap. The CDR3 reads CASSPPWGRDTDTQYF. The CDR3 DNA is TGTGCCAGCTCACCACCCTGGGGCAGGGACACAGATACGCAGTATTTT.

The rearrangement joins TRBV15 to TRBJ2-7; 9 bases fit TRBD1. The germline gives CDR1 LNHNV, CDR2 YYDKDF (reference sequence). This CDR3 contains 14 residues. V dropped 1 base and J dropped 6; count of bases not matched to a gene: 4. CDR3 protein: CATSRGDREGEQYF. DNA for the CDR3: TGTGCCACCAGCAGAGGGGACAGGGAAGGCGAGCAGTACTTC.

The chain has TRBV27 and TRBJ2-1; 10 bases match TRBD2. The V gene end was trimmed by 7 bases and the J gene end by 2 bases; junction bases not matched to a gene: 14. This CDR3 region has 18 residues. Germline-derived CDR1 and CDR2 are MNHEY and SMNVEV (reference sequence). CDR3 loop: CASNPGTSAVWAYNEQFF. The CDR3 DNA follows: TGTGCCAGCAATCCCGGGACTAGCGCGGTGTGGGCCTACAATGAGCAGTTCTTC.

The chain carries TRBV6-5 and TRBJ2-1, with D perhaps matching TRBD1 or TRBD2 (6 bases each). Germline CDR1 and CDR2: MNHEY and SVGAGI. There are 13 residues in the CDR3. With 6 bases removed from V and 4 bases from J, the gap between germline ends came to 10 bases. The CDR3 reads CASRGAGYNEQFF. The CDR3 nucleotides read TGTGCCAGCAGGGGGGCGGGGTACAATGAGCAGTTCTTC.

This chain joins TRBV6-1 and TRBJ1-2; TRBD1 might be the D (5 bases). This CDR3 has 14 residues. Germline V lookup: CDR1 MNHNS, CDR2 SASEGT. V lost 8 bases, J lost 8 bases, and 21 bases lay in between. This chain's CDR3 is CASRPPGPGLGYTF. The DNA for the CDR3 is TGTGCCAGCCGGCCGCCGGGGCCAGGGTTAGGCTACACCTTC.

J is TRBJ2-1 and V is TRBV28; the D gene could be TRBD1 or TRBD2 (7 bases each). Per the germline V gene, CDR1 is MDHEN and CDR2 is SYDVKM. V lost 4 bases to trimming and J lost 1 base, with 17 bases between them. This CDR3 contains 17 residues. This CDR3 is CASSYTAGGGSYNEQFF. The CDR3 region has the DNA TGTGCCAGCAGTTATACGGCAGGGGGGGGATCCTACAATGAGCAGTTCTTC.

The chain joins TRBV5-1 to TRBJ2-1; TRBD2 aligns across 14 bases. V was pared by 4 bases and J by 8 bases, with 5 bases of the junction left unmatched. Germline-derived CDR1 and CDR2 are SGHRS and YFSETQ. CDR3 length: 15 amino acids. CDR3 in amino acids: CASSPGLAGVDEQFF. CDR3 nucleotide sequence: TGCGCCAGCAGCCCGGGACTAGCGGGAGTCGATGAGCAGTTCTTC.

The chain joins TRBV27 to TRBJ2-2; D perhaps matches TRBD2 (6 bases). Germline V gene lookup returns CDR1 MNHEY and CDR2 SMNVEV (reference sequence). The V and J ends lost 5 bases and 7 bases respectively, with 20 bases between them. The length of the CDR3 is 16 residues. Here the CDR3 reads CASSSSSVTGVGELFF. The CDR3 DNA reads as TGTGCCAGCAGTAGTTCTAGCGTCACCGGTGTCGGGGAGCTGTTTTTT.

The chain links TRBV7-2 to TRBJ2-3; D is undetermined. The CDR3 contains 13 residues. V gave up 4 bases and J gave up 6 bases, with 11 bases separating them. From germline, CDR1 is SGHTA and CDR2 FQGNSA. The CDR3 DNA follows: TGTGCCAGCAGCTACCCCCTGGCCGATACGCAGTATTTT. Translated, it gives CASSYPLADTQYF.